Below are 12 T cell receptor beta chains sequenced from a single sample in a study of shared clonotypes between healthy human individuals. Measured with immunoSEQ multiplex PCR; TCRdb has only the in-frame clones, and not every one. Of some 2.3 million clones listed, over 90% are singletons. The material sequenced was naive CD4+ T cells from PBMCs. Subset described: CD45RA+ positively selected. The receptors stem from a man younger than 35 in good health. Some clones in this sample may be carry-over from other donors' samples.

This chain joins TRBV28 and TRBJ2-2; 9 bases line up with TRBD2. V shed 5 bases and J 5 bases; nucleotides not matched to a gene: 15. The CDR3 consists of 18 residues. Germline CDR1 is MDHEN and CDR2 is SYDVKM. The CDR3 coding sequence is TGTGCCAGCAGTGTATACGGGCCTAGCGGGATAACTACCGGGGAGCTGTTTTTT. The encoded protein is CASSVYGPSGITTGELFF.

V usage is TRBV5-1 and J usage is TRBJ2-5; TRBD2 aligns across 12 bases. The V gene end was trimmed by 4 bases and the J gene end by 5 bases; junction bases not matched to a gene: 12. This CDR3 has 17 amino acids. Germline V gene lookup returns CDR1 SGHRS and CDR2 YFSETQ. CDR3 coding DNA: TGCGCCAGCAGCCCCTGGGGTCTAGCGGGAGGGCACGAGACCCAGTACTTC. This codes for CASSPWGLAGGHETQYF.

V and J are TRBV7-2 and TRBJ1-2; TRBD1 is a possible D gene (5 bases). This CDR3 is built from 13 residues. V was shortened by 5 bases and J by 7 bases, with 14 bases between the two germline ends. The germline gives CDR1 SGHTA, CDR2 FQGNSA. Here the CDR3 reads CASSINGAVGYTF. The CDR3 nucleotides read TGTGCCAGCAGCATCAATGGGGCCGTTGGCTACACCTTC.

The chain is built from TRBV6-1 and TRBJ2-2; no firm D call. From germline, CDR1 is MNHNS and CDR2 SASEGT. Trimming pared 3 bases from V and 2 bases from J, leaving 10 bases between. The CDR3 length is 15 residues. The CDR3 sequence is CASSELPGNTGELFF. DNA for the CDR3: TGTGCCAGCAGTGAGCTCCCAGGAAACACCGGGGAGCTGTTTTTT.

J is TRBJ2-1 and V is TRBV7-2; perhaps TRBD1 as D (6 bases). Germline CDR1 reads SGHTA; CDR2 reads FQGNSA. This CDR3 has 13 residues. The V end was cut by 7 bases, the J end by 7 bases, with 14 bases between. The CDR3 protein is CASTWGPLNEQFF. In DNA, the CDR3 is TGTGCCAGCACCTGGGGGCCTTTAAATGAGCAGTTCTTC.

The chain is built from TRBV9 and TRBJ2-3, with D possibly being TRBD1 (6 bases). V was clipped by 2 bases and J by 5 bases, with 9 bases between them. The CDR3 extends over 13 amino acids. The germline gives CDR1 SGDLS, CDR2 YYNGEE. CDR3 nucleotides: TGTGCCAGCAGCGTTTTAGGGGGAGATACGCAGTATTTT. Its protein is CASSVLGGDTQYF.

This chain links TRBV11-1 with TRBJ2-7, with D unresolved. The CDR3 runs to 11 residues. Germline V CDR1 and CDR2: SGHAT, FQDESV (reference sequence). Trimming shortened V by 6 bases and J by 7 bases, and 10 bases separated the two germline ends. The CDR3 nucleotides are TGTGCCAGCAGGGATCGTGGGGAGCAGTACTTC. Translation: CASRDRGEQYF.

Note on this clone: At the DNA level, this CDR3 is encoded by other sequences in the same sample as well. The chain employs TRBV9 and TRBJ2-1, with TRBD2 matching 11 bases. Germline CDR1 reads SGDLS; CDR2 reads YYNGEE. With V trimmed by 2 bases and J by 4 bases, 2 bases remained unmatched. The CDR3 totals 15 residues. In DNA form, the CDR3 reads TGTGCCAGCAGCGTGACTAGCGGGACATACAATGAGCAGTTCTTC. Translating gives CASSVTSGTYNEQFF.

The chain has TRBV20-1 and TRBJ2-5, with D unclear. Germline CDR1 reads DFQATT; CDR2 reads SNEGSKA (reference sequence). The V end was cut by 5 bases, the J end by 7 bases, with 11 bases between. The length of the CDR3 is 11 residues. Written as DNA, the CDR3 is TGCAGTGCTGGGAACTTAGGGACCCAGTACTTC. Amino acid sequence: CSAGNLGTQYF.

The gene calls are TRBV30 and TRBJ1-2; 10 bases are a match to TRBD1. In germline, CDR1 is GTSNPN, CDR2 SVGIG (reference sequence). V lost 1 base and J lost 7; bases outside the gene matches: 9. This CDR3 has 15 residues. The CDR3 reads CAWSGAAGTGAGYTF. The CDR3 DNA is TGTGCCTGGAGTGGAGCGGCCGGGACAGGGGCTGGCTACACCTTC.

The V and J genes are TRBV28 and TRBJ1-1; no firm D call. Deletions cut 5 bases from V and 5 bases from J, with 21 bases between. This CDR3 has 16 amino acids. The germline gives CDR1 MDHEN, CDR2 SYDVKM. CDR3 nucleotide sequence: TGTGCCAGCAGTCCACCCTTGGGAGTGAGTGGGACTGAAGCTTTCTTT. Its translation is CASSPPLGVSGTEAFF.

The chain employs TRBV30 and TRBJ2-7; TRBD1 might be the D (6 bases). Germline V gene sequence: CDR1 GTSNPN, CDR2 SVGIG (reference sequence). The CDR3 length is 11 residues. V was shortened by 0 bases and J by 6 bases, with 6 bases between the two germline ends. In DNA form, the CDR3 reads TGTGCCTGGAGTGTGGGGGCCGAGCAGTACTTC. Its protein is CAWSVGAEQYF.